The 21 T cell receptor beta chains below all came from one sample that was sequenced in a study of T cells in Graves' hyperthyroidism and ophthalmopathy. RNA transcripts provided the source from which TCR beta CDR3 regions were amplified. First-round RT-PCR with HTBI primers amplified the TCR CDR3 region. One entry per CDR3 protein, called by TCRdb with MiXCR from the multiplex PCR reads. The top ten hold roughly 4.3% of the sample, which has 550,000 to 700,000 distinct CDR3 sequences, roughly 14% seen once. The specimen sequenced was blood. Every receptor here comes from a middle-aged woman with Graves' ophthalmopathy.

The chain combines TRBV5-1 with TRBJ1-6; D not certain. The ends were cut back, 1 base at V and 10 bases at J, with 12 bases in the middle. CDR3 size: 14 residues. Germline V gives CDR1 SGHRS, CDR2 YFSETQ. As DNA, the CDR3 is TGCGCCAGCAGCTTGTCAGAAGGGAACTCACCCCTCCACTTT. Translating it yields CASSLSEGNSPLHF.

This clonotype occurred a few times. The chain joins TRBV9 to TRBJ2-3; 7 bases map to TRBD2. Trimming took 3 bases from V and 3 from J; bases not matched to a gene: 10. The CDR3 has 16 amino acids. The germline V gene has CDR1 SGDLS and CDR2 YYNGEE. Here the CDR3 reads CASSEEGNSGTDTQYF. CDR3 bases: TGTGCCAGCAGCGAAGAGGGTAATAGCGGGACAGATACGCAGTATTTT.

In its sample, this clonotype was seen many times. This chain uses TRBV2 with TRBJ2-7; perhaps TRBD2 as D (6 bases). The CDR3 covers 14 residues. Germline V gene lookup returns CDR1 SNHLY and CDR2 FYNNEI. V was cut by 7 bases and J by 5 bases, with 18 bases left in between. The CDR3 DNA reads as TGTGCCAGCAAGGAGGGACTGGGTCGTGACGAGCAGTACTTC. It encodes CASKEGLGRDEQYF.

This clonotype was seen repeatedly, ten times or more. V usage is TRBV12-3 or TRBV12-4 and J usage is TRBJ2-5, with no clear D. The CDR3 loop spans 14 amino acids. Trimming stripped 6 bases from V and 5 bases from J, with 16 bases between. The CDR3 loop reads CASSRTGVSETQYF. The CDR3 bases are TGTGCCAGCAGCCGGACCGGTGTGTCGGAGACCCAGTACTTC.

This clonotype occurred many times. The CDR3 region is CASSLAGTSGRYEQYF. The CDR3 DNA is TGCGCCAGCAGCTTGGCCGGGACTAGCGGGAGGTACGAGCAGTACTTC. This sequence joins TRBV5-1 and TRBJ2-7, with 15 bases aligning to TRBD2. Germline V gives CDR1 SGHRS, CDR2 YFSETQ. Trimming removed 0 bases from V and 4 bases from J; junction bases left unmatched: 2. CDR3 length: 16 residues.

This clonotype was detected many times. The genes are TRBV6-2 or TRBV6-3 and TRBJ2-6; no firm D call. CDR1 and CDR2 (germline): MNHEY, SVGEGT. V was pared by 2 bases and J by 0 bases, with 14 bases between. The CDR3 covers 18 residues. This CDR3 reads CASSYPETRSSGANVLTF. For the CDR3, the DNA is TGTGCCAGCAGTTACCCTGAGACACGCAGCTCTGGGGCCAACGTCCTGACTTTC.

This clonotype was seen many times. In DNA, the CDR3 is TGTGCCACCAGTGGTCCTTCAGCCTCTGGGGCCAACGTCCTGACTTTC. This encodes CATSGPSASGANVLTF. V usage is TRBV24-1 and J usage is TRBJ2-6; D not certain. The V and J ends lost 5 bases and 0 bases respectively, with 10 bases between them. This CDR3 has 16 amino acids. Germline CDR1 reads KGHDR; CDR2 reads SFDVKD.

The genes are TRBV13 and TRBJ2-1; 8 bases match TRBD2. There are 15 residues in the CDR3. The J segment lost 4 bases and the V segment lost 0 bases, leaving 2 bases of the junction unmatched. The germline CDR1 and CDR2 sequences are PRHDT and FYEKMQ (reference sequence). In DNA form, the CDR3 reads TGTGCCAGCAGCTTAGGCGGGAGGGGATACAATGAGCAGTTCTTC. It encodes CASSLGGRGYNEQFF.

This clonotype was picked up a small number of times. The CDR3 region is CASSLAHGRAAKNIQYF. As DNA, the CDR3 is TGTGCCAGCAGCTTAGCGCACGGGAGGGCCGCCAAAAACATTCAGTACTTC. The chain uses TRBV7-2 and TRBJ2-4; TRBD2 matches at 8 bases. Germline V gene sequence: CDR1 SGHTA, CDR2 FQGNSA. The CDR3 extends over 17 amino acids. V dropped 0 bases and J dropped 1; count of bases not matched to a gene: 5.

This clonotype was seen a few times. This rearrangement joins TRBV20-1 to TRBJ2-2; the D call may be TRBD1 or TRBD2 (6 bases each). Deletions cut 1 base from V and 5 bases from J, with 20 bases between. Germline V lookup: CDR1 DFQATT, CDR2 SNEGSKA (reference sequence). This CDR3 has 17 amino acids. CDR3 amino acids: CSARAGARDIVTGELFF. DNA of the CDR3: TGCAGTGCTAGAGCTGGCGCGCGGGACATAGTGACCGGGGAGCTGTTTTTT.

This clonotype has a count of ten or more. The chain employs TRBV30 and TRBJ1-5; 9 bases align to TRBD1. The V gene's germline CDR1 is GTSNPN and CDR2 SVGIG (reference sequence). The CDR3 sequence is 13 residues long. V gave up 2 bases and J gave up 7 bases; unmatched junction bases: 3. CDR3 amino acids: CAWSRTGVQPQHF. The CDR3 coding sequence is TGTGCCTGGAGTCGGACAGGGGTACAGCCCCAGCATTTT.

This clonotype has just one count. This sequence joins TRBV30 and TRBJ2-7; D is ambiguous. Germline loops: CDR1 GTSNPN, CDR2 SVGIG (reference sequence). V was trimmed by 0 bases and J by 0 bases, leaving 9 bases between them. The CDR3 totals 14 residues. In nucleotides, the CDR3 is TGTGCCTGGAGTGTACCGCAGAGCTCCTACGAGCAGTACTTC. Its translation: CAWSVPQSSYEQYF.

This clonotype has ten or more counts. The chain is built from TRBV10-3 and TRBJ1-3; the D gene is possibly TRBD1 (6 bases). The V and J ends lost 6 bases and 0 bases respectively, with 9 bases between them. Germline V CDR1 and CDR2: ENHRY, SYGVKD. The CDR3 has 14 amino acids. The CDR3 here is CAISDRNSGNTIYF. The CDR3 DNA follows: TGTGCCATCAGCGACAGGAACTCTGGAAACACCATATATTTT.

This clonotype was counted at least ten times. The V gene is TRBV6-1, the J gene TRBJ2-7; the match to TRBD2 covers 9 bases. V shed 4 bases, J shed 2 bases, and the junction held 6 bases outside the gene matches. CDR3 length: 15 amino acids. Per the germline V gene, CDR1 is MNHNS and CDR2 is SASEGT. Here the CDR3 DNA reads TGTGCCAGCAGTGGAGGACTAGCGCAAACCTACGAGCAGTACTTC. Its translation is CASSGGLAQTYEQYF.

This clonotype was picked up many times. This sequence joins TRBV6-2 or TRBV6-3 and TRBJ1-1; 8 bases fit TRBD1. Trimming removed 7 bases from V and 4 bases from J; junction bases left unmatched: 11. The CDR3 consists of 15 residues. The germline gives CDR1 MNHEY, CDR2 SVGEGT. CDR3: CASNPDRAQFTEAFF. The CDR3 DNA reads as TGTGCCAGCAACCCGGACAGGGCTCAATTCACTGAAGCTTTCTTT.

The chain couples TRBV24-1 to TRBJ1-2; D gene unclear. The CDR3 is made up of 13 amino acids. V lost 7 bases, J lost 2 bases, and 10 bases lay in between. CDR1 and CDR2 from the germline V gene are KGHDR and SFDVKD. The CDR3: CATRPHGNYGYTF. In DNA form, the CDR3 reads TGTGCCACCAGACCTCACGGGAACTATGGCTACACCTTC.

This chain links TRBV7-6 with TRBJ2-5; possible D gene TRBD2, 5 bases. The CDR3 is 15 amino acids. Germline CDR1 SGHVS, CDR2 FNYEAQ. The ends were cut back, 1 base at V and 5 bases at J, with 14 bases in the middle. This chain's CDR3 is CASSLEDGSGETQYF. The CDR3 coding sequence is TGTGCCAGCAGCTTAGAAGATGGGTCGGGGGAGACCCAGTACTTC.

This clonotype came up many times. The rearrangement joins TRBV12-3 or TRBV12-4 to TRBJ2-6; 10 bases match TRBD1. The CDR3 contains 18 residues. V was clipped by 6 bases and J by 2 bases; unmatched bases: 10. The CDR3 sequence: CASSPGQGLGAGANVLTF. CDR3 nucleotides: TGTGCCAGCAGCCCGGGACAGGGGCTCGGGGCTGGGGCCAACGTCCTGACTTTC.

This clonotype was picked up many times. The chain joins TRBV6-2 or TRBV6-3 to TRBJ1-1, with D unclear. Germline V gene sequence: CDR1 MNHEY, CDR2 SVGEGT. V was shortened by 4 bases and J by 1 base, with 13 bases between the two germline ends. The CDR3 contains 15 residues. The DNA for the CDR3 is TGTGCCAGCAGTTTATCCTGGGTGAAGAACACTGAAGCTTTCTTT. Residues: CASSLSWVKNTEAFF.

This clonotype was found many times. V usage is TRBV20-1 and J usage is TRBJ2-5; 7 bases match TRBD2. Trimming cost V 3 bases and J 8 bases; bases outside gene matches: 6. Germline V gene lookup returns CDR1 DFQATT and CDR2 SNEGSKA (reference sequence). The CDR3 extends over 12 amino acids. The CDR3 protein is CSASSSGITQYF. The CDR3 region has the DNA TGCAGTGCTAGTTCGAGCGGGATTACCCAGTACTTC.

This clonotype was recorded at least ten times. V is TRBV5-1 and J is TRBJ2-7; D could derive from TRBD1 or TRBD2 (5 bases each). V was pared by 2 bases and J by 6 bases, with 15 bases between. Germline CDR1 and CDR2: SGHRS and YFSETQ. The CDR3 length is 14 residues. CDR3: CASSLSYGAPEQYF. The DNA of the CDR3 is TGCGCCAGCAGCTTAAGCTACGGGGCACCCGAGCAGTACTTC.